This is a list of T cell receptor beta chains from one sample in a study of glioma-infiltrating T cells after dendritic cell vaccination. Assay used: immunoSEQ multiplex PCR; TCRdb lists only in-frame clones, some missing. The table has tens of thousands of clones, around nine tenths seen once. The material was blood, obtained after dendritic cell vaccination. The receptors come from a human donor with glioblastoma. CDR3s include the opening cysteine and the closing phenylalanine or tryptophan. A D gene is named only where the DNA matches it firmly. Clone size, where shown, is once, few, many, or a class for clones that have expanded.

cdr3_aa | cdr3_nt | cdr3_length | j_call | d_call | clone_size | v_call
CASRDRGAYEQYF | TGTGCCAGCCGAGACAGGGGGGCCTACGAGCAGTACTTC | 13 | TRBJ2-7 | TRBD1 | NA | TRBV27
CASGKTGSSYEQYF | TGTGCCAGCGGAAAGACAGGGTCATCCTACGAGCAGTACTTC | 14 | TRBJ2-7 | TRBD1 | NA | TRBV27
CASSARDRVYSNQPQHF | TGTGCCAGTAGTGCCCGGGACAGGGTTTATAGCAATCAGCCCCAGCATTTT | 17 | TRBJ1-5 | TRBD1 | NA | TRBV19
CSVLRPQGGNEKLFF | TGCAGCGTCCTACGACCCCAGGGAGGTAATGAAAAACTGTTTTTT | 15 | TRBJ1-4 | NA | few | TRBV29-1
CASRGHSTYEQYF | TGTGCCAGCAGAGGCCACAGTACCTACGAGCAGTACTTC | 13 | TRBJ2-7 | NA | NA | TRBV6-5
CASSISRYGYTF | TGTGCCAGCAGCATATCCAGATATGGCTACACCTTC | 12 | TRBJ1-2 | NA | NA | TRBV7-2
CASSQVVRGAYEQYF | TGCGCCAGCAGCCAAGTTGTCAGGGGAGCTTACGAGCAGTACTTC | 15 | TRBJ2-7 | NA | NA | TRBV4-3
CASSLGTGTFTDTQYF | TGTGCCAGCAGCCTCGGGACAGGAACCTTCACAGATACGCAGTATTTT | 16 | TRBJ2-3 | TRBD1 | NA | TRBV5-8
CASSQDTPLEANYGYTF | TGTGCCAGCAGCCAAGATACCCCCCTCGAAGCGAACTATGGCTACACCTTC | 17 | TRBJ1-2 | NA | NA | TRBV4-2
CASSWQGAGDTQYF | TGTGCCAGCAGCTGGCAGGGGGCTGGTGATACGCAGTATTTT | 14 | TRBJ2-3 | TRBD1 | once | TRBV7-9
CASSQVHPWDSVSDEQFF | TGCGCCAGCAGCCAAGTGCATCCGTGGGACAGCGTCTCGGATGAGCAGTTCTTC | 18 | TRBJ2-1 | TRBD1 | once | TRBV4-3
CATPGATGGNTGELFF | TGTGCCACCCCGGGGGCGACAGGGGGTAACACCGGGGAGCTGTTTTTT | 16 | TRBJ2-2 | TRBD1 | NA | TRBV10-3
CASSALSDSNRGYTF | TGCGCCAGCAGCGCTCTGTCAGACTCAAATAGAGGCTACACCTTC | 15 | TRBJ1-2 | NA | NA | TRBV5-1
CASSQVLTSNTGELFF | TGCGCCAGCAGCCAAGTTCTGACTAGCAACACCGGGGAGCTGTTTTTT | 16 | TRBJ2-2 | TRBD2 | once | TRBV4-1
CASSLTGGVMNTEAFF | TGTGCCAGCAGTTTGACCGGAGGAGTAATGAACACTGAAGCTTTCTTT | 16 | TRBJ1-1 | NA | NA | TRBV27
CASSNSGSNTGELFF | TGTGCCAGTAGTAATAGCGGCTCGAACACCGGGGAGCTGTTTTTT | 15 | TRBJ2-2 | NA | NA | TRBV19
CASIQGSTQYF | TGTGCCAGCATACAGGGGAGTACGCAGTATTTT | 11 | TRBJ2-3 | TRBD1 | NA | TRBV6-5
CASSLTGGSETQYF | TGTGCCAGCAGTCTGACAGGGGGATCTGAGACGCAGTATTTT | 14 | TRBJ2-3 | TRBD1 | NA | TRBV6-4
CASPVYEQYF | TGTGCCAGCCCAGTCTACGAGCAGTACTTC | 10 | TRBJ2-7 | NA | NA | TRBV19
CASSQDWPRLYSPLHF | TGTGCCAGCAGCCAAGATTGGCCCAGACTTTATTCACCCCTCCACTTT | 16 | TRBJ1-6 | NA | NA | TRBV4-2
CASSLGYYNEQFF | TGTGCCAGCAGCTTAGGCTACTACAATGAGCAGTTCTTC | 13 | TRBJ2-1 | NA | NA | TRBV7-2
CASSVIGEAETQYF | TGTGCCAGCAGCGTTATCGGAGAGGCAGAGACCCAGTACTTC | 14 | TRBJ2-5 | NA | few | TRBV9
CASSLWTGLLETQYF | TGTGCCAGCAGCCTTTGGACAGGGTTGCTGGAGACCCAGTACTTC | 15 | TRBJ2-5 | TRBD1 | NA | TRBV5-8
CASSIARTPLFF | TGTGCCAGTAGTATAGCCCGGACTCCCCTTTTCTTC | 12 | TRBJ2-1 | NA | NA | TRBV19
CASRTVQGNTEAFF | TGCGCCAGCAGAACCGTTCAGGGCAACACTGAAGCTTTCTTT | 14 | TRBJ1-1 | NA | NA | TRBV5-1
CATSRDGGPYEQYF | TGTGCCACCAGCAGAGATGGCGGTCCCTACGAGCAGTACTTC | 14 | TRBJ2-7 | NA | NA | TRBV15
CASSIQGGGTEAFF | TGTGCCAGTAGTATCCAGGGAGGGGGGACTGAAGCTTTCTTT | 14 | TRBJ1-1 | NA | NA | TRBV19
CASSFSGGEETQYF | TGTGCCAGCAGCTTTAGCGGGGGGGAAGAGACCCAGTACTTC | 14 | TRBJ2-5 | TRBD2 | NA | TRBV7-2
CASSPPTSGRAGEQYF | TGTGCCAGCTCACCCCCGACTAGCGGGAGGGCCGGCGAGCAGTACTTC | 16 | TRBJ2-7 | TRBD2 | NA | TRBV18
CASSLQGYGYTF | TGTGCCAGCAGTTTACAGGGATATGGCTACACCTTC | 12 | TRBJ1-2 | NA | NA | TRBV6-5
CASSPSGDTQYF | TGTGCCAGCAGCCCCTCGGGGGATACGCAGTATTTT | 12 | TRBJ2-3 | NA | NA | TRBV7-2
CASSQDESSGATYNEQFF | TGTGCCAGCAGCCAAGATGAGTCAAGCGGGGCTACCTACAATGAGCAGTTCTTC | 18 | TRBJ2-1 | TRBD2 | NA | TRBV14
CASSYSPASGGDAQYF | TGTGCCAGCAGTTACTCCCCGGCTAGCGGGGGGGATGCGCAGTATTTT | 16 | TRBJ2-3 | TRBD2 | NA | TRBV6-6
CASSRGGSPLHF | TGTGCCAGCAGCAGGGGAGGCTCACCCCTCCACTTT | 12 | TRBJ1-6 | NA | NA | TRBV5-6
CASSLGQGSYGYTF | TGTGCCAGCAGCTTAGGACAGGGTAGCTATGGCTACACCTTC | 14 | TRBJ1-2 | TRBD1 | NA | TRBV7-9
CAISGLTDEQYF | TGTGCCATCAGCGGACTGACGGACGAGCAGTACTTC | 12 | TRBJ2-7 | NA | few | TRBV10-3
CASSLVYSNTEAFF | TGTGCCAGCAGCTTGGTTTACTCAAACACTGAAGCTTTCTTT | 14 | TRBJ1-1 | NA | NA | TRBV5-6
CASSSLRRLVEGGIEQFF | TGTGCCAGCAGCTCCTTGAGGAGATTGGTAGAGGGCGGGATTGAGCAGTTCTTC | 18 | TRBJ2-1 | NA | NA | TRBV7-9
CASSLTAATNTGELFF | TGTGCCAGCAGCTTAACGGCGGCGACGAACACCGGGGAGCTGTTTTTT | 16 | TRBJ2-2 | NA | NA | TRBV7-3
CASSRTSGGVYQETQYF | TGTGCCAGCAGCCGGACTAGCGGGGGGGTATACCAAGAGACCCAGTACTTC | 17 | TRBJ2-5 | TRBD2 | NA | TRBV14
CASSEKGPARNQPQHF | TGTGCCAGCAGTGAAAAGGGGCCGGCACGCAATCAGCCCCAGCATTTT | 16 | TRBJ1-5 | NA | NA | TRBV6-4
CATSARRSGSSYNEQFF | TGTGCCACCAGCGCCCGGAGGAGCGGGAGCTCCTACAATGAGCAGTTCTTC | 17 | TRBJ2-1 | TRBD2 | NA | TRBV15
CASSYGDRAFKNIQYF | TGTGCCAGCAGTTACGGGGACAGGGCATTCAAAAACATTCAGTACTTC | 16 | TRBJ2-4 | TRBD1 | NA | TRBV6-6
CATKPRDRSNQPQHF | TGTGCCACCAAGCCTAGGGACAGAAGCAATCAGCCCCAGCATTTT | 15 | TRBJ1-5 | TRBD1 | NA | TRBV19
CASSFGQAPREQFF | TGTGCCAGCAGTTTCGGACAGGCCCCACGTGAGCAGTTCTTC | 14 | TRBJ2-1 | TRBD1 | NA | TRBV27
CASSLAGQLFYGYTF | TGTGCCAGCAGCCTGGCCGGACAGCTCTTCTATGGCTACACCTTC | 15 | TRBJ1-2 | NA | NA | TRBV27
CASSLVRGGGQVVTGELFF | TGCGCCAGCAGCTTGGTCCGGGGCGGGGGACAGGTGGTGACCGGGGAGCTGTTTTTT | 19 | TRBJ2-2 | NA | NA | TRBV5-1
CASSAYGTEAFF | TGTGCCAGCAGTGCTTACGGGACTGAAGCTTTCTTT | 12 | TRBJ1-1 | NA | NA | TRBV6-1
CASSLTGARIVQFF | TGTGCCAGCAGTTTGACAGGGGCCCGGATAGTGCAGTTCTTC | 14 | TRBJ2-1 | TRBD1 | NA | TRBV28
CASSHPGQGVNTGELFF | TGCGCCAGCAGCCATCCCGGACAGGGTGTGAACACCGGGGAGCTGTTTTTT | 17 | TRBJ2-2 | TRBD1 | NA | TRBV4-1
CASSLSSGGDGELFF | TGTGCCAGCAGCTTAAGTTCGGGGGGCGACGGGGAGCTGTTTTTT | 15 | TRBJ2-2 | NA | NA | TRBV7-9
CASSLLLGAQYF | TGTGCCAGCAGCTTACTTCTAGGGGCGCAGTACTTC | 12 | TRBJ2-5 | NA | NA | TRBV7-2
CASRADKGAYYGYTF | TGTGCAAGTCGCGCTGACAAGGGGGCTTACTATGGCTACACCTTC | 15 | TRBJ1-2 | NA | once | TRBV12-2
CASTLQTSGGSTDTQYF | TGTGCCAGCACCCTTCAGACTAGCGGGGGGAGCACAGATACGCAGTATTTT | 17 | TRBJ2-3 | TRBD2 | NA | TRBV27